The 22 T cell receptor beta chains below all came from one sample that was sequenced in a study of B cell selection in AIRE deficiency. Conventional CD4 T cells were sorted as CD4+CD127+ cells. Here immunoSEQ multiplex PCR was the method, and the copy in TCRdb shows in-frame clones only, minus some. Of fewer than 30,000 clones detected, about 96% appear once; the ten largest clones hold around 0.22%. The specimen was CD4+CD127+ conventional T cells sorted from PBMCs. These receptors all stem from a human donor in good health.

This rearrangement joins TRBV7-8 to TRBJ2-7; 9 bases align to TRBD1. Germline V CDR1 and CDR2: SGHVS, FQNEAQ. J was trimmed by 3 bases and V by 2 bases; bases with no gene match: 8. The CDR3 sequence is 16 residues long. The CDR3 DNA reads TGTGCCAGCAGCTTACGGGGACAGGGAAAAGGCTACGAGCAGTACTTC. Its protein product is CASSLRGQGKGYEQYF.

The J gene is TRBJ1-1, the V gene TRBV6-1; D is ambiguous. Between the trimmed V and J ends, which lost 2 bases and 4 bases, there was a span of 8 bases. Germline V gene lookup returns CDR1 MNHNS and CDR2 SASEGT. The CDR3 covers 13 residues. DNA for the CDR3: TGTGCCAGCAGTGAACATAGACCCACTGAAGCTTTCTTT. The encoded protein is CASSEHRPTEAFF.

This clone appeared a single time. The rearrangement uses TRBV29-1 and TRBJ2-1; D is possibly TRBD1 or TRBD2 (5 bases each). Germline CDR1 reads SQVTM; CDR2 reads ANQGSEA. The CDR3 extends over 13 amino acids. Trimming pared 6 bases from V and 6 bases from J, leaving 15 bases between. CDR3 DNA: TGCAGCGTACGGGACCCTGGGATCAATGAGCAGTTCTTC. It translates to CSVRDPGINEQFF.

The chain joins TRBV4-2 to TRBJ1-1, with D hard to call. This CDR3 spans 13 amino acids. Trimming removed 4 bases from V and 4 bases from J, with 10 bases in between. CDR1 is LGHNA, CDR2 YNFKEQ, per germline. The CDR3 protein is CASSLDRFTEAFF. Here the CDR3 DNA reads TGTGCCAGCAGCCTAGACCGGTTCACTGAAGCTTTCTTT.

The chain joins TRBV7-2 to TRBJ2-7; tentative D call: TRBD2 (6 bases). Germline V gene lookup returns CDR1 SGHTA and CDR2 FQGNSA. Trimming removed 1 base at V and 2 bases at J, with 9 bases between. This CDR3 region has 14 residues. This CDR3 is CASSLGRETYEQYF. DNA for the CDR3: TGTGCCAGCAGCTTAGGCCGGGAGACCTACGAGCAGTACTTC.

The CDR3 reads CASSELGNEQFF. CDR3 nucleotides: TGTGCCAGCAGTGAGCTAGGGAATGAGCAGTTCTTC. This rearrangement joins TRBV6-1 to TRBJ2-1, with unresolved D. Germline CDR1 and CDR2: MNHNS and SASEGT. The CDR3 length is 12 residues. The ends were cut back, 3 bases at V and 7 bases at J, with 7 bases in the middle.

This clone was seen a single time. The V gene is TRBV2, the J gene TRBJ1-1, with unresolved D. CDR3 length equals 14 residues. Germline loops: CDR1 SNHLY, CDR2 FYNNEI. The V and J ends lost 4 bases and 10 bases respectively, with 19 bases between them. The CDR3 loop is CASSVLEGGGVAFF. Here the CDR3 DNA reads TGTGCCAGCAGTGTTCTAGAGGGAGGTGGCGTAGCTTTCTTT.

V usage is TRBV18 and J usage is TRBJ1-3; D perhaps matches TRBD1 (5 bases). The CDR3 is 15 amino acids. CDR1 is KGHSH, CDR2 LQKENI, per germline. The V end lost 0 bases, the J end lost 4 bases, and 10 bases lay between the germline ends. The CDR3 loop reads CASSPPLGTGNTIYF. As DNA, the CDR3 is TGTGCCAGCTCACCACCACTAGGGACGGGAAACACCATATATTTT.

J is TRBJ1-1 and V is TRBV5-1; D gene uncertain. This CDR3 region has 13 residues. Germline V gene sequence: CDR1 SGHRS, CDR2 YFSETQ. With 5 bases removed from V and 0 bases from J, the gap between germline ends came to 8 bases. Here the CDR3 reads CASSTRVNTEAFF. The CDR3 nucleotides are TGCGCCAGCAGTACGAGGGTGAACACTGAAGCTTTCTTT.

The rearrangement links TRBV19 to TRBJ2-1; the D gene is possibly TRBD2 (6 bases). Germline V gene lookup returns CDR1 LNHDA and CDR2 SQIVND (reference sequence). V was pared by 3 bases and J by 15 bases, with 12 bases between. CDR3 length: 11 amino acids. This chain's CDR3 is CASSIGGTPFF. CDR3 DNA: TGTGCCAGTAGTATCGGAGGGACCCCGTTCTTC.

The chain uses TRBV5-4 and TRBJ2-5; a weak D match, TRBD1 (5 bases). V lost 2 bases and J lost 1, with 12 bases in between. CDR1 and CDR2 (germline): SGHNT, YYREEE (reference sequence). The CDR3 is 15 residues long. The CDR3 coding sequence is TGTGCCAGCAGCTTCAGCCAGGGTGGCCAAGAGACCCAGTACTTC. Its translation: CASSFSQGGQETQYF.

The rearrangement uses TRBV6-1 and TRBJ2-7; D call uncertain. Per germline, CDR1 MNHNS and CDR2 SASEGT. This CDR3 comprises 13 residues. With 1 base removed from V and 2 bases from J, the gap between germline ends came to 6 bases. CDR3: CASSEGRPYEQYF. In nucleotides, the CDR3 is TGTGCCAGCAGTGAAGGCAGGCCCTACGAGCAGTACTTC.

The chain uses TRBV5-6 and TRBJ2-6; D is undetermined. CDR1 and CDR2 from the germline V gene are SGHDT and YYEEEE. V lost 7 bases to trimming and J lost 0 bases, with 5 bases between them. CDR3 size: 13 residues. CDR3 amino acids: CASQFSGANVLTF. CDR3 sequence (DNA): TGTGCCAGCCAGTTCTCTGGGGCCAACGTCCTGACTTTC.

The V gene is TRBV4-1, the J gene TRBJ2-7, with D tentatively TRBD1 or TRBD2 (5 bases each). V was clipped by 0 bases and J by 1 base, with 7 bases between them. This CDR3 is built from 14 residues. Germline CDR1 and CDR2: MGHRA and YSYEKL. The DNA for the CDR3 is TGCGCCAGCAGCCAAGAGGGGGAGTCCTACGAGCAGTACTTC. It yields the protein CASSQEGESYEQYF.

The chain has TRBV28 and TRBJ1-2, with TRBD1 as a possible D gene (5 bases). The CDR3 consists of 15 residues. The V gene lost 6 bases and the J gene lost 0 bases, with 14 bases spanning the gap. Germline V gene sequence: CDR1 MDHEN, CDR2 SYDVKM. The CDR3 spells CASSPTGASNYGYTF. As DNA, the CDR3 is TGTGCCAGCAGCCCCACAGGAGCTTCTAACTATGGCTACACCTTC.

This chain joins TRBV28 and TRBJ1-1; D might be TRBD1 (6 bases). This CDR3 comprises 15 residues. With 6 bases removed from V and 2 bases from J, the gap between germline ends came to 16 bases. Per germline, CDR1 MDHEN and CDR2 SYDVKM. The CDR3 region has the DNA TGTGCCAGCAGGTCGCGCGGGACATCCAACACTGAAGCTTTCTTT. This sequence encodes CASRSRGTSNTEAFF.

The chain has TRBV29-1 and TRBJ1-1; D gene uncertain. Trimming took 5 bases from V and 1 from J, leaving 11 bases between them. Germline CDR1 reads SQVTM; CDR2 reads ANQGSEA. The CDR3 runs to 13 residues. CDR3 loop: CSVRGRQNTEAFF. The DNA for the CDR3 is TGCAGCGTTCGCGGGAGACAGAACACTGAAGCTTTCTTT.

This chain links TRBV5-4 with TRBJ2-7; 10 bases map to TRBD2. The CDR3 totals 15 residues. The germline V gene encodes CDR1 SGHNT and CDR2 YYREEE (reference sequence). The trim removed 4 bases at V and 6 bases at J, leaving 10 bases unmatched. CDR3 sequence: CASSPQTSGPFEQYF. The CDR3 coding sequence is TGTGCCAGCAGCCCCCAGACTAGCGGGCCCTTCGAGCAGTACTTC.

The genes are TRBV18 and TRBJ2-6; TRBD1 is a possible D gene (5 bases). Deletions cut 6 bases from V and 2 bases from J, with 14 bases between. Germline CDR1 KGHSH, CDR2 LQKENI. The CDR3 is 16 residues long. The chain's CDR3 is CASSQAGAAGANVLTF. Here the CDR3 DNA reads TGTGCCAGCTCCCAGGCTGGGGCAGCTGGGGCCAACGTCCTGACTTTC.

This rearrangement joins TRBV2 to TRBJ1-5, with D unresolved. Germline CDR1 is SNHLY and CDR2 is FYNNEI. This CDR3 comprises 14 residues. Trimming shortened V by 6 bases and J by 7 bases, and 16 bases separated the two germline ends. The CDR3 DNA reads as TGTGCCAGCAGCGCCGGGAGACAAGGGCAGCCCCAGCATTTT. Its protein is CASSAGRQGQPQHF.

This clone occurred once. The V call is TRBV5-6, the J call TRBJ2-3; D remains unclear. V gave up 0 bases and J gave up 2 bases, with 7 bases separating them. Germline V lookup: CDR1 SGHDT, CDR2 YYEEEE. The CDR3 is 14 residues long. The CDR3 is CASSLAGPTDTQYF. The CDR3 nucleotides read TGTGCCAGCAGCTTGGCGGGCCCCACAGATACGCAGTATTTT.

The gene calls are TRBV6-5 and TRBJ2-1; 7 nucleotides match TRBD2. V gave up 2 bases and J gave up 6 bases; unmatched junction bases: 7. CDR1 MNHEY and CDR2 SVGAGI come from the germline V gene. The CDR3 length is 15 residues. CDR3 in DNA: TGTGCCAGCAGTTACCGACTACTAGCGCTCAATGAGCAGTTCTTC. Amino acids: CASSYRLLALNEQFF.